This T cell receptor beta chain originates from a study of Ad26.COV2.S vaccination and SARS-CoV-2 variants. Only in-frame clones appear in the TCRdb table, and some are missing; sequencing was by immunoSEQ multiplex PCR. The sample lists around 300,000 clones, roughly 90% occurring once. Looked up from germline, CDR1 is SGHTA and CDR2 is FQGTGA. Unmatched junction bases numbered 6, after V lost 5 bases and J lost 8 bases. The CDR3 runs to 13 residues. The treatment here: some 20 received Ad26.COV2.S at low or high dose, single or two shots; about 5 received placebo; per-sample allocation not given. Sampling took place 63 days after the first vaccine or placebo injection.

This sequence joins TRBV7-3 and TRBJ1-2, with 9 bases matching TRBD1. The material sequenced was peripheral blood, taken in a trial of Ad26.COV2.S vaccine versus placebo. The sequence was collected from a person aged 18-60 years who received the Ad26.COV2.S COVID-19 vaccine or a placebo. The CDR3: CASSPTGGLGYTF. The CDR3 DNA reads TGTGCCAGCAGCCCTACAGGGGGCTTGGGCTACACCTTC. The complete variable domain, with remaining parts taken from reference TRBV7-3 and TRBJ1-2, reads GAGVSQTPSNKVTEKGKYVELRCDPISGHTALYWYRQSLGQGPEFLIYFQGTGAADDSGLPNDRFFAVRPEGSVSTLKIQRTERGDSAVYLCASSPTGGLGYTFGSGTRLTVV.